The clone carrying this T cell receptor beta chain was counted between two and nine times. The sample originates from a study of blood T cell repertoires in COVID-19. Whole-study context: PBMCs, B-cell-depleted T cells, or T cells provided the cDNA or gDNA that made up the material.

The repertoire was sequenced with immunoSEQ multiplex PCR; TCRdb's copy has only in-frame clones and lacks some. The repertoire holds tens of thousands of clones, with 70% to 85% as singletons. V was clipped by 3 bases and J by 4 bases, with 7 bases between them. This CDR3 is 13 amino acids long. Germline lookup yields CDR1 MNHEY and CDR2 SMNVEV (reference sequence). The chain employs TRBV27 and TRBJ1-3; D not certain. Source material: peripheral blood. The TCR was taken from a woman aged 60-75 years with acute or convalescent COVID-19. Here the CDR3 reads CASSFGVGNTIYF. In DNA, the CDR3 is TGTGCCAGCAGTTTCGGGGTAGGAAACACCATATATTTT.